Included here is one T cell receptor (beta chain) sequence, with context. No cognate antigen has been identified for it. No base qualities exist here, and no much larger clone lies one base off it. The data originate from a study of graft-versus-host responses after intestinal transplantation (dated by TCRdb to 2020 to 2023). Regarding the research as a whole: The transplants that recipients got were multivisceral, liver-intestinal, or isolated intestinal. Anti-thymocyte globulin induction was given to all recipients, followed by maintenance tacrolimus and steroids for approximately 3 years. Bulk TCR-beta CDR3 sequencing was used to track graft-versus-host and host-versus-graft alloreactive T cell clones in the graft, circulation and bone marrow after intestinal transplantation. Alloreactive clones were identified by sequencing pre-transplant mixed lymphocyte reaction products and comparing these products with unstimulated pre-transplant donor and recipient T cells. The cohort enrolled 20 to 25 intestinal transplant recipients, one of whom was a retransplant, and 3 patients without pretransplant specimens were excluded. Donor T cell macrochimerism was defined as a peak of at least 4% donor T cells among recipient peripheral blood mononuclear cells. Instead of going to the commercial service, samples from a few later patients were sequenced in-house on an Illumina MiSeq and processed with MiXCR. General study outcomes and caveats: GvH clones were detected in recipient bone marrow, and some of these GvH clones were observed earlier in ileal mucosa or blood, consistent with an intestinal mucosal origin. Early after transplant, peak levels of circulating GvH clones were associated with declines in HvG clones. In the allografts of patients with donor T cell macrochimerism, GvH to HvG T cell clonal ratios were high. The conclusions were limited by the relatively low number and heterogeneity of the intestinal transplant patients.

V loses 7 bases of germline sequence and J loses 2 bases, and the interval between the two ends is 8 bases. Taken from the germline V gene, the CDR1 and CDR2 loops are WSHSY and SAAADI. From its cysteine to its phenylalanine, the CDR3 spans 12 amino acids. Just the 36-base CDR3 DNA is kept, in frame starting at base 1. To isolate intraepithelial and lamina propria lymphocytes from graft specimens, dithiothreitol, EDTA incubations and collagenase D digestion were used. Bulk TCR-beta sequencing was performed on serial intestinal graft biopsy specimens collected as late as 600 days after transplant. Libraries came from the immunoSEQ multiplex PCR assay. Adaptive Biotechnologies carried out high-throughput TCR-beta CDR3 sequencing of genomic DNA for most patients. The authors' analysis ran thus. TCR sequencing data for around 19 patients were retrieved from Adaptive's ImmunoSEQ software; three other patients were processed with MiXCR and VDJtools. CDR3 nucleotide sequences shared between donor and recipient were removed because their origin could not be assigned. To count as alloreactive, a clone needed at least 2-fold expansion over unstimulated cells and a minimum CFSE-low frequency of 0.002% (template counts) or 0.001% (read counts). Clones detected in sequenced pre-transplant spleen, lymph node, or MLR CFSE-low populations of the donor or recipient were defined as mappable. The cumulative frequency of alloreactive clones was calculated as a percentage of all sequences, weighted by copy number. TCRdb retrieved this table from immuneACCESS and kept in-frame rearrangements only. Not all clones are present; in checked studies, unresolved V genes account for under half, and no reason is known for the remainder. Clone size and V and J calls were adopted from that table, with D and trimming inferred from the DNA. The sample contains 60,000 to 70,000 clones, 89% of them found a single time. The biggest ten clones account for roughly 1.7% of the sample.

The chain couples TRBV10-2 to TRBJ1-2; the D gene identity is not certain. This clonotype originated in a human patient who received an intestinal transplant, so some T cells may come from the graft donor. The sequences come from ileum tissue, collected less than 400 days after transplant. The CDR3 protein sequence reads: CASTEGNYGYTF. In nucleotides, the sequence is TGCGCCAGCACAGAGGGAAACTATGGCTACACCTTC.